This record covers a single TCR beta chain. These data are taken from a study of T cell changes during pregnancy in multiple sclerosis. CDR3 length: 17 amino acids. Germline trimming cut 2 bases from V and 5 bases from J; bases unmatched to any gene: 9. Germline V gene data show CDR1 as SGHTA and CDR2 as FQGTGA. Clones were sequenced by immunoSEQ multiplex PCR, and TCRdb holds only the in-frame ones, with some missing. The sample has approximately 29,000 clones, around nine tenths seen once. The chain has TRBV7-3 and TRBJ2-7, with TRBD2 matching 13 bases. The specimen comprised CD8+ T cells from peripheral blood mononuclear cells, sampled before pregnancy. The source is a female donor with multiple sclerosis, enrolled in a pregnancy study. CDR3 DNA: TGTGCCAGCAGCTTAGCACCGGGACTAGCGGGAATGAACGAGCAGTACTTC. The encoded protein is CASSLAPGLAGMNEQYF.